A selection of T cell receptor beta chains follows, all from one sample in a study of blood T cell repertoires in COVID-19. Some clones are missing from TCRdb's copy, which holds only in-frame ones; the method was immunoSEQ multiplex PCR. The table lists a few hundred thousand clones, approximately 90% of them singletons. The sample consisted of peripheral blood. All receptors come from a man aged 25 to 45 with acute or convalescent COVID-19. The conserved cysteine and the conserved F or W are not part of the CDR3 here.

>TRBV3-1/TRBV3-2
ASSQGGEKWGYT
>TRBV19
ASMGGTGFYQPQH
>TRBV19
ASRGWAAETQY
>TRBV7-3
ASSSQGARLF
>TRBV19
ASSPWGTGREKLF
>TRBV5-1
ASGPGDLYGYT
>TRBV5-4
ASSPDRGSGSPLH
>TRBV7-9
ASSLGGPLKRDQPQH
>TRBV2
ARSSGRAVNEQF
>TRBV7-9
ASSFQVGRGAF
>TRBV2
ASLNREVNTEAF
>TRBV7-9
ASSLMSEQY
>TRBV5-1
ASRRNAGVSLSYNEQF
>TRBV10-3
AISFVALGEQF
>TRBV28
ARKGGNSPLH
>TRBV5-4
ASSLGAGGADYGYT
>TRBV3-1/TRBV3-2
ASTLKGQGKNSPLH
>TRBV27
ASSSGASPHGYT
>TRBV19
ASSIAGGREQF
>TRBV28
ASSFSRDYGYT
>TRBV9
ASSGGTISPNGYT
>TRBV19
ASRDRVDQPQH